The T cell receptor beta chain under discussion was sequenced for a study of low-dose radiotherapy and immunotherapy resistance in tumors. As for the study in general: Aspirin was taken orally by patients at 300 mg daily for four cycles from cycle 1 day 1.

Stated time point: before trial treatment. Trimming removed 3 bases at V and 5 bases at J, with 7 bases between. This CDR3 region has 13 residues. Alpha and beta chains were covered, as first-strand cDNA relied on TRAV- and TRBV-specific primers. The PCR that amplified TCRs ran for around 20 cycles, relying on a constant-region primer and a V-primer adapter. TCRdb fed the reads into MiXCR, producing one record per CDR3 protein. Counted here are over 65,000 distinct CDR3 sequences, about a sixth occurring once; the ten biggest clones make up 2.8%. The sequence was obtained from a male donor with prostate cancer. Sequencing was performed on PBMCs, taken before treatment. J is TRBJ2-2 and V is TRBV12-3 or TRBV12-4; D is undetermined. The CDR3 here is CASSFLETGELFF. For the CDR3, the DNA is TGTGCCAGCAGTTTTCTGGAAACCGGGGAGCTGTTTTTT.